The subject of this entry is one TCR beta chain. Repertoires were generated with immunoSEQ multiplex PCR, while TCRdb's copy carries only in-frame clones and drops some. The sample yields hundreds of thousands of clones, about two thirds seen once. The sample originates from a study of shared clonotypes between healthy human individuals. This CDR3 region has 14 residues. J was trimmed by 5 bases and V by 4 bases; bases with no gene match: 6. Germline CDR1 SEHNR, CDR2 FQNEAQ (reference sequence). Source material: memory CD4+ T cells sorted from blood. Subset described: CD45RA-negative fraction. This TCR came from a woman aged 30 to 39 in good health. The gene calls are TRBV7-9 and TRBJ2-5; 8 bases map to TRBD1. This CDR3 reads CASSYGQGYETQYF. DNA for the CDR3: TGTGCCAGCAGCTACGGACAGGGCTATGAGACCCAGTACTTC.